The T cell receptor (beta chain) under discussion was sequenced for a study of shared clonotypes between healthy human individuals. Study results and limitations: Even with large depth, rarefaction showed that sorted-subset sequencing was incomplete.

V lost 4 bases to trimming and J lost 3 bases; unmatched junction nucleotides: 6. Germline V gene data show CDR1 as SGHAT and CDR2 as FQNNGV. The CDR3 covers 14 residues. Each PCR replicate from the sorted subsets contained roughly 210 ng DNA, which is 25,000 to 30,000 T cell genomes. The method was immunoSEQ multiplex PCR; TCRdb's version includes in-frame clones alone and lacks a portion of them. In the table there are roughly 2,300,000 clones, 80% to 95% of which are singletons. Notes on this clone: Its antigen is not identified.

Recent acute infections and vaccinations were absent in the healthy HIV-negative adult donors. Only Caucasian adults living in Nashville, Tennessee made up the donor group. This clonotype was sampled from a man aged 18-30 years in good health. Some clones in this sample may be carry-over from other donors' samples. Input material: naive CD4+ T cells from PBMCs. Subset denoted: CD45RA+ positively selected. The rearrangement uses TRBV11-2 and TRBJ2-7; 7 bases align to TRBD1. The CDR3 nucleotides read TGTGCCAGCAGCTCCCACAGGGGACACTACGAGCAGTACTTC. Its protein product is CASSSHRGHYEQYF.